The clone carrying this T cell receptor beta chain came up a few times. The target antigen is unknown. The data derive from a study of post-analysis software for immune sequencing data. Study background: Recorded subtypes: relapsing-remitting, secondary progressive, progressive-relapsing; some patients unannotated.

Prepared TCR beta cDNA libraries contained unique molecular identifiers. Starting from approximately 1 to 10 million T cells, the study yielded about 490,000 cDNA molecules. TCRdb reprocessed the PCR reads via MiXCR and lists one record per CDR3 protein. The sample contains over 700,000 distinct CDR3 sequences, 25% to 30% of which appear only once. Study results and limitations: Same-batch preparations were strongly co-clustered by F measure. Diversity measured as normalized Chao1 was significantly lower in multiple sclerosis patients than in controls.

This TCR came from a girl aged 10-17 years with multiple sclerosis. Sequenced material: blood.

The CDR3 DNA is TGTGCCAGCAATTCAGGGGCCAACTACGGGCAGTACTTC. Protein product: CASNSGANYGQYF. V gene TRBV6-6 combines with J gene TRBJ2-5, with a possible D match to TRBD1 (6 bases). CDR3 length equals 13 residues. In germline, CDR1 is MNHNY, CDR2 SVGAGI (reference sequence). V was trimmed by 7 bases and J by 11 bases, leaving 20 bases between them.